A selection of T cell receptor beta chains follows, all from one sample in a study of blood T cell repertoires in COVID-19. Only in-frame clones appear in the TCRdb table, and some are missing; sequencing was by immunoSEQ multiplex PCR. The sample lists 180,000 or so clones, about 80% occurring once. Sequenced material: peripheral blood. The receptors shown here come from a human donor with acute or convalescent COVID-19. The donor label of this sample is uncertain. Each CDR3 is given with its conserved first and last residue. D genes are given only for firm matches.

CASSIAGRGPYEQYF | TRBJ2-7 | TRBV19 | TRBD1
CAISSGTGLYEQYF | TRBJ2-7 | TRBV10-3 | TRBD1
CASSQDRTSGGTTQYF | TRBJ2-3 | TRBV14 | TRBD2
CAWTGTGEAFF | TRBJ1-1 | TRBV30 | NA
CSVVSPGQGWAYGYTF | TRBJ1-2 | TRBV29-1 | TRBD1
CASGLDDNSPLHF | TRBJ1-6 | TRBV5-1 | NA
CASSWGQGDTGELFF | TRBJ2-2 | TRBV7-2 | TRBD1
CASSLRQGRGAYEQYF | TRBJ2-7 | TRBV5-1 | NA
CASSLNRGDQPQHF | TRBJ1-5 | TRBV11-2 | TRBD1
CSVERDRKNEQFF | TRBJ2-1 | TRBV29-1 | TRBD1